There are many counts of the clone carrying this T cell receptor beta chain. Specified time point: pre-sensitization, week 0. As for treatment: therapeutic diphenylcyclopropenone sensitization with weekly scalp DPC. RNA extraction used unfractionated whole blood as the source of total RNA. This sample stems from a study of human T cells and chemical hapten exposure. Study-level information: DPC 0.01% went on the upper back by patch test, with reading at 6 days.

It was the library that attached unique molecular identifiers to individual cDNA molecules. TCRdb processed the RACE reads anew with MiXCR; each CDR3 protein has one entry. The data show roughly 380,000 distinct CDR3 sequences, 5.1% seen once. The CDR3 sequence is 15 residues long. V was pared by 1 base and J by 10 bases, with 8 bases of the junction left unmatched. The germline gives CDR1 SGHAT, CDR2 FQNNGV. The rearrangement links TRBV11-2 to TRBJ2-1; 9 bases map to TRBD2. The source is a woman between 45 and 65 years old with alopecia areata. Some clones in this sample may be carry-over from other donors' samples. This material consisted of whole blood, taken in connection with sensitization to the hapten diphenylcyclopropenone (DPC). CDR3 bases: TGTGCCAGCAGCTTAGGTGGCCTAGCGGGGAACGAGCAGTTCTTC. It specifies CASSLGGLAGNEQFF. The variable domain in full, completed from reference TRBV11-2 and TRBJ2-1, reads EAGVAQSPRYKIIEKRQSVAFWCNPISGHATLYWYQQILGQGPKLLIQFQNNGVVDDSQLPKDRFSAERLKGVDSTLKIQPAKLEDSAVYLCASSLGGLAGNEQFFGPGTRLTVL.